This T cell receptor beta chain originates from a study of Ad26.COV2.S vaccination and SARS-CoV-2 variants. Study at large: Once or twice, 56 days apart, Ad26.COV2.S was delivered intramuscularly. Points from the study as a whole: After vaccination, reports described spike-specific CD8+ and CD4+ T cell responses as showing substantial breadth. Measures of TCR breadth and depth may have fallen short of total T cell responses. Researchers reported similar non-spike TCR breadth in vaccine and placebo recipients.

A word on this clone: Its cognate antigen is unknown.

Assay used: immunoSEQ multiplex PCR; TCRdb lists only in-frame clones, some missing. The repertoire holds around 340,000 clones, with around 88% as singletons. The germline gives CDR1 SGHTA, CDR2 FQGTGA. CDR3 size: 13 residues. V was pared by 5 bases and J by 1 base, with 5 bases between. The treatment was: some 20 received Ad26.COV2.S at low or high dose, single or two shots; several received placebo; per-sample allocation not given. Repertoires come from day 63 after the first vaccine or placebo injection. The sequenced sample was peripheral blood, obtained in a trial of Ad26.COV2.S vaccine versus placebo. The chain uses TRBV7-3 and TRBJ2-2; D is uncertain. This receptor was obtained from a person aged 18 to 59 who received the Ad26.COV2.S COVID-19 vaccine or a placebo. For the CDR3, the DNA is TGTGCCAGCAGCCCAGGGAACACCGGGGAGCTGTTTTTT. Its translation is CASSPGNTGELFF.